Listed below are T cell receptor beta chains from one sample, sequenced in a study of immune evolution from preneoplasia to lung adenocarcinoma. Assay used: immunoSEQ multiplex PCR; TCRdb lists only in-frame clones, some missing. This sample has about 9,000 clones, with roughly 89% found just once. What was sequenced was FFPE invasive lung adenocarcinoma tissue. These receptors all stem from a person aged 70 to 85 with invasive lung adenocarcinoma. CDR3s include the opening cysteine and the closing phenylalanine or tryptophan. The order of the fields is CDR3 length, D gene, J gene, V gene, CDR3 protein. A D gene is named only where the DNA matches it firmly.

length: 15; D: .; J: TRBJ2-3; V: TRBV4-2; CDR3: CASSQEGDSPDTQYF
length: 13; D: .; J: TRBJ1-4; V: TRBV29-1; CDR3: CSVFPGSNEKLFF
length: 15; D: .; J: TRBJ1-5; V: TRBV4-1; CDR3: CASSPRAVSNQPQHF
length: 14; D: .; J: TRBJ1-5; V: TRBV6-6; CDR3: CASGGGGTNQPQHF
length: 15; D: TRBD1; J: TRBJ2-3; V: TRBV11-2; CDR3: CASTLGTGGIDTQYF
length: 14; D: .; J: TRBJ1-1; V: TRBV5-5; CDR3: CASDLRGANTEAFF
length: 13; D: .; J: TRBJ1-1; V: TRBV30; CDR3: CAWGEDRNTEAFF
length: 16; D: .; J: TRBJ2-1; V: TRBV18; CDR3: CASSPDQGRSYNEQFF
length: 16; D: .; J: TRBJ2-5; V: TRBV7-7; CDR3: CASSFSSLGQQETQYF
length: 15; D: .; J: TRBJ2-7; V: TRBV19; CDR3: CASSIEVGHPAVQYF
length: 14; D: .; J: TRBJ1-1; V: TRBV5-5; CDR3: CASHLGWGKTEAFF